The clone carrying this T cell receptor beta chain occurred a few times. The V gene's germline CDR1 is LGHNA and CDR2 YSLEER. This CDR3 contains 15 residues. The record originates from a study of blood T cells in healthy people across ages. With a J-beta primer mix and a sample-barcoded 5' primer, a second PCR ran roughly 7 to 11 cycles. TCRdb reanalysed the 5' RACE reads using MiXCR and keeps one entry per CDR3 protein. Here the sample spans about 780,000 distinct CDR3 sequences, less than 60% being singletons. The specimen sequenced was blood. The TCR was taken from a man older than 75 in good health. The V and J genes are TRBV4-3 and TRBJ2-5, with 11 bases fitting TRBD1. Gene TRBJ2-7 matches the end of the DNA better, so the J call may be wrong. CDR3 in amino acids: CASSQARGQGDEQYF. In nucleotides, the CDR3 is TGCGCCAGCAGCCAAGCAAGGGGACAGGGGGACGAGCAGTACTTC.